Below, one T cell receptor beta chain is given with its context. Its target is not known. Next came a second PCR, run for about 7 to 12 cycles, which used a sample-barcoded 5' primer along with a J-beta primer mix. Each of the cDNA molecules was tagged by a template-switch adaptor with 12 random nucleotides. MiXCR was run by TCRdb on the 5' RACE reads, yielding one entry per CDR3 protein. The sample carries more than 500,000 distinct CDR3 sequences, approximately 25% recorded once. The sample originates from a study of blood T cells in healthy people across ages. Study-wide findings and caveats: Not knowing donor CMV status may have confounded expanded clonotype changes.

The ends were cut back, 4 bases at V and 2 bases at J, with 14 bases in the middle. The CDR3 is 15 residues long. Germline-derived CDR1 and CDR2 are SGHAT and FQNNGV. This TCR was sampled from a woman aged 70 to 79 in good health. The material sequenced was blood. This rearrangement joins TRBV11-2 to TRBJ2-5; possibly TRBD1 for D (5 bases). CDR3 in amino acids: CASSYRWGTQETQYF. CDR3 in DNA: TGTGCCAGCAGCTACAGGTGGGGTACACAAGAGACCCAGTACTTC. The variable domain in full, with the rest retrieved from reference TRBV11-2 and TRBJ2-5, is EAGVAQSPRYKIIEKRQSVAFWCNPISGHATLYWYQQILGQGPKLLIQFQNNGVVDDSQLPKDRFSAERLKGVDSTLKIQPAKLEDSAVYLCASSYRWGTQETQYFGPGTRLLVL.